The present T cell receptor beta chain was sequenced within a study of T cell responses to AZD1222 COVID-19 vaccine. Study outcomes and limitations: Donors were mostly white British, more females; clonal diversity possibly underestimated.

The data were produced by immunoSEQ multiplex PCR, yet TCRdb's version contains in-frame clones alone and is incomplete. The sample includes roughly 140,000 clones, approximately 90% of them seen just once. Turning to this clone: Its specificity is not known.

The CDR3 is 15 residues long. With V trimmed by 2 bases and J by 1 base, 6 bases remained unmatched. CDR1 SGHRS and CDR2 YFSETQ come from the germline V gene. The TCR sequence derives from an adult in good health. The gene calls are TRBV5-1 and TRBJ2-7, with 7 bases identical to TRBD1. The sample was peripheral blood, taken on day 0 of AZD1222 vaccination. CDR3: CASSFTGVRSYEQYF. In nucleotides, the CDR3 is TGCGCCAGCAGCTTTACAGGGGTTAGATCCTACGAGCAGTACTTC.